One T cell receptor beta chain is described in this entry. The antigen is undetermined. This specimen belongs to a study of T cell responses to AZD1222 COVID-19 vaccine. General study findings and limits: AZD1222 recipients seropositive at baseline numbered only five to seven. The peak T cell response came first, and repertoires were sampled only after it. CD4 TCRs linked to vaccination spanned spike, dominating at 160-218 and 743-854.

Profiling relied on immunoSEQ multiplex PCR, and the TCRdb table lists in-frame clones only, not all of them. The table shows fewer than 200,000 clones, with just over 90% occurring only once. CDR3 length equals 15 residues. Germline CDR1 SEHNR, CDR2 FQNEAQ (reference sequence). Trimming took off 3 bases at V and 9 bases at J, with 18 bases between the two ends. Material: peripheral blood, obtained 28 days after the second dose of the MenACWY control vaccine. The TCR was taken from an adult who received the MenACWY meningococcal vaccine as a control. J is TRBJ1-3 and V is TRBV7-9, with D perhaps matching TRBD1 (6 bases). The CDR3 sequence is CASSFPQGTYGTIYF. CDR3 DNA sequence: TGTGCCAGCAGCTTTCCACAGGGTACATATGGCACCATATATTTT. Drawing the rest from reference TRBV7-9 and TRBJ1-3, the complete variable domain is DTGVSQNPRHKITKRGQNVTFRCDPISEHNRLYWYRQTLGQGPEFLTYFQNEAQLEKSRLLSDRFSAERPKGSFSTLEIQRTEQGDSAMYLCASSFPQGTYGTIYFGEGSWLTVV.